One T cell receptor beta chain is described in this entry. In its sample, this clonotype was seen many times. This clone's antigen is unknown. Base-call qualities are not available, and no considerably larger clone is one nucleotide away. The study was a case-control design nested within a healthcare worker cohort in London, UK, with weekly nasopharyngeal swab PCR tests and blood sampling. Healthcare workers were recruited during the week of the UK lockdown, between 23 and 31 March 2020, and followed weekly for up to roughly 16 weeks. These data come from a study of early T cells in non-severe SARS-CoV-2 infection listed by TCRdb under 2021. Background on the whole study: TCR sequencing used bulk RNA from unsorted whole blood, so alpha and beta chains could not be paired. What the research found in general, with its limitations: VDJdb matching was skewed toward anti-spike CD8 responses, so virus-specific expansions were likely underestimated and private and CD4 specificities were missed.

The library was built by means of 5' RACE. Instrument on record: NextSeq 500. In the TCR library protocol, unique molecular identifiers were attached to individual cDNA molecules to correct for PCR bias and sequencing error. Both TCR alpha and beta chains were sequenced, and tight co-correlation was observed between alpha and beta sequence abundances in each sample. The original pipeline was this. Decombinator V4 was used to annotate the V gene, J gene and CDR3 of the TCR sequences. Expanded TCRs were defined as changing significantly between any two time points under a Poisson model with p below 0.0001. TCR abundances were normalised to the total number of TCRs sequenced in each sample and reported as counts per million. MAIT TCRs were defined by TRAV1-2 paired with TRAJ12, TRAJ20 or TRAJ33, and iNKT TCRs by TRAV10 paired with TRAJ18. VDJdb, accessed on 1 November 2021, was searched for TCRs annotated for CMV, EBV and SARS-CoV-2, and TCRs annotated for more than one antigen were excluded. The public reads were run again by TCRdb, first through fastp at Q25 and then through MiXCR, and only productive beta chains were kept. CDR3 protein duplicates are merged, each entry listing the most common genes and DNA. The V and J calls were determined by TCRdb, not by the authors. The sample table shows 25,000 to 40,000 distinct CDR3 sequences, and under 5.5% are seen once. Of the sample, approximately 8.5% falls within the top ten clones.

Deletion took 0 bases off V and 4 bases off J, with a span of 11 bases between the germline ends. From the germline V gene (reference sequence), CDR1 is LGHDT and CDR2 is YNNKEL. There are 15 amino acids in the CDR3, from cysteine to phenylalanine inclusive. Of the read, only the CDR3 DNA is kept; its 45 bases are in frame from base 1. The sequence was obtained from an adult who was a healthcare worker with PCR-confirmed SARS-CoV-2 infection or an uninfected control (not recorded which). Recombination joined TRBV3-1 with TRBJ2-3; no D gene call is confident. Source material: whole blood. The nucleotides read TGTGCCAGCAGCCAAGATCGACGGGTCCCAGATACGCAGTATTTT. This codes for CASSQDRRVPDTQYF.